The entry below gives a single T cell receptor (beta chain) sequence along with its context. Across 20 to 25 US areas, participants ranged in age from about 18 to 100 years. This specimen belongs to a study of blood T cell repertoires in COVID-19. Whole-study context: Nucleic acid was either cDNA or gDNA, and it came from T cells, B-cell-depleted T cells, or PBMCs.

Germline V gene data show CDR1 as LNHDA and CDR2 as SQIVND (reference sequence). V was clipped by 2 bases and J by 2 bases; unmatched bases: 7. The CDR3 is 18 residues long. TCRdb's table, derived via immunoSEQ multiplex PCR, lists solely in-frame clones and lacks some. This table holds about 300,000 clones, about nine tenths found once. Material for sequencing was PBMCs or T cells enriched from blood (not recorded which). The chain has TRBV19 and TRBJ2-6; 9 nucleotides agree with TRBD1. This receptor was obtained from a woman aged 18-29 years who had recovered from COVID-19. The CDR3 DNA sequence: TGTGCCAGTAGTATATGGACAGGGGCGAGCACTGGGGCCAACGTCCTGACTTTC. Protein: CASSIWTGASTGANVLTF.